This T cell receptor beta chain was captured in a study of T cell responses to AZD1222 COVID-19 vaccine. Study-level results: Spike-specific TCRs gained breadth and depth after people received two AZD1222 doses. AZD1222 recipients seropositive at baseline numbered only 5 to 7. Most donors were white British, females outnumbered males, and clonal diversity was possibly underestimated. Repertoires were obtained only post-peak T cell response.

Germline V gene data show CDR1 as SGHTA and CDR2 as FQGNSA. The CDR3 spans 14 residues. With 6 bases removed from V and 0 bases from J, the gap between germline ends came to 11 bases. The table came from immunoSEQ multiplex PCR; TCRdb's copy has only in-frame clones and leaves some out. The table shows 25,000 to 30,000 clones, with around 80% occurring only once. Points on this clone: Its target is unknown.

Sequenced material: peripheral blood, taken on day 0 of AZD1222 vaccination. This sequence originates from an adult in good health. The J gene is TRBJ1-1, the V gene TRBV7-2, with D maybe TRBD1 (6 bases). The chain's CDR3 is CASRRDTMNTEAFF. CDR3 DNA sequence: TGTGCCAGCAGACGGGACACAATGAACACTGAAGCTTTCTTT.